The 27 T cell receptor beta chains below come from one sample, sequenced in a study of cytomegalovirus exposure and HLA in healthy donors. Sequenced by immunoSEQ multiplex PCR; TCRdb stores in-frame clones only, minus some. Among 150,000 to 200,000 clones listed, roughly 80% were seen once. Sequencing input: PBMCs. These receptors were taken from a woman aged 18 to 35 in good health and CMV-seropositive.

This clone appeared a few times. The chain links TRBV5-6 to TRBJ2-5; possible D gene TRBD2, 5 bases. The germline V gene has CDR1 SGHDT and CDR2 YYEEEE. The CDR3 totals 16 residues. Trimming pared 0 bases from V and 4 bases from J, leaving 16 bases between. Written as DNA, the CDR3 is TGTGCCAGCAGCTTGGCCTTGGCTAGCCGGGGAGAGACCCAGTACTTC. As protein: CASSLALASRGETQYF.

The DNA of the CDR3 is TGTGCCAGCAGCCTGACTAGCGGGGGGGGAGATACGCAGTATTTT. Translated, it gives CASSLTSGGGDTQYF. The chain carries TRBV5-4 and TRBJ2-3; 14 nucleotides align to TRBD2. The germline V gene encodes CDR1 SGHNT and CDR2 YYREEE (reference sequence). V was pared by 4 bases and J by 5 bases, with 3 bases of the junction left unmatched. The CDR3 spans 15 residues. The full variable domain, its missing parts supplied by reference TRBV5-4 and TRBJ2-3, is ETGVTQSPTHLIKTRGQQVTLRCSSQSGHNTVSWYQQALGQGPQFIFQYYREEENGRGNFPPRFSGLQFPNYSSELNVNALELDDSALYLCASSLTSGGGDTQYFGPGTRLTVL.

The chain uses TRBV6-6 and TRBJ1-2, with D hard to call. CDR3 length equals 13 residues. CDR1 MNHNY and CDR2 SVGAGI come from the germline V gene (reference sequence). Trimming pared 10 bases from V and 7 bases from J, leaving 19 bases between. CDR3 protein: CATINSGSTGYTF. The CDR3 coding sequence is TGTGCCACCATAAACAGCGGAAGCACTGGCTACACCTTC.

The gene calls are TRBV7-9 and TRBJ1-2; a possible D gene is TRBD1 (5 bases). Germline loops: CDR1 SEHNR, CDR2 FQNEAQ (reference sequence). CDR3 length: 14 amino acids. The V and J ends lost 1 base and 7 bases respectively, with 13 bases between them. The CDR3 nucleotides are TGTGCCAGCAGCTTAGAGGAGGGGCCCGGTGGCTACACCTTC. Translated: CASSLEEGPGGYTF.

The rearrangement uses TRBV9 and TRBJ2-5; D possibly corresponds to TRBD2 (6 bases). The CDR3 is 16 amino acids. V was pared by 1 base and J by 1 base, with 14 bases between. In germline, CDR1 is SGDLS, CDR2 YYNGEE. CDR3 nucleotides: TGTGCCAGCAGCGTAACCGACGGGACTCTCCAAGAGACCCAGTACTTC. Its translation: CASSVTDGTLQETQYF. Based on the CDR3 plus reference TRBV9 and TRBJ2-5, the full variable domain is DSGVTQTPKHLITATGQRVTLRCSPRSGDLSVYWYQQSLDQGLQFLIQYYNGEERAKGNILERFSAQQFPDLHSELNLSSLELGDSALYFCASSVTDGTLQETQYFGPGTRLLVL.

This clone was detected a few times. The J gene is TRBJ1-5, the V gene TRBV19, with D perhaps matching TRBD1 (6 bases). The CDR3 spans 12 residues. The germline CDR1 and CDR2 sequences are LNHDA and SQIVND (reference sequence). Trimming pared 10 bases from V and 5 bases from J, leaving 12 bases between. The DNA for the CDR3 is TGTGCCACCGCAACAGGGTATCAGCCCCAGCATTTT. Translation gives CATATGYQPQHF.

CDR3 nucleotides: TGTGCCAGCAGAGTTGAGGGCGCGGACACTGAAGCTTTCTTT. This codes for CASRVEGADTEAFF. The chain combines TRBV2 with TRBJ1-1; D call uncertain. The germline CDR1 and CDR2 sequences are SNHLY and FYNNEI. This CDR3 comprises 14 residues. V was shortened by 6 bases and J by 3 bases, with 14 bases between the two germline ends.

The chain combines TRBV18 with TRBJ1-6; D might be TRBD1 (6 bases). Germline values: CDR1 KGHSH, CDR2 LQKENI. The CDR3 runs 17 residues. Trimming left V 2 bases short and J 0 bases short, with 11 bases between. CDR3 sequence (DNA): TGTGCCAGCTCACCAGAGCAGGGGAGCTCCTATAATTCACCCCTCCACTTT. Translation: CASSPEQGSSYNSPLHF.

The genes are TRBV5-6 and TRBJ1-4, with D perhaps TRBD1 (6 bases). V lost 2 bases, J lost 8 bases, and 16 bases lay in between. Germline values: CDR1 SGHDT, CDR2 YYEEEE. The CDR3 contains 15 residues. The CDR3 coding sequence is TGTGCCAGCAGCTTCCCGACAGGAACGGGGGAAAAACTGTTTTTT. Its protein is CASSFPTGTGEKLFF.

This chain links TRBV9 with TRBJ1-5; D might be TRBD1 (5 bases). This CDR3 is 14 amino acids long. Germline V gives CDR1 SGDLS, CDR2 YYNGEE. Trimming cost V 2 bases and J 5 bases, with 11 bases left between them. CDR3 in amino acids: CASSVGRAHQPQHF. The CDR3 nucleotides read TGTGCCAGCAGCGTGGGCAGGGCCCATCAGCCCCAGCATTTT. Combining the CDR3 with reference TRBV9 and TRBJ1-5 gives the whole variable domain DSGVTQTPKHLITATGQRVTLRCSPRSGDLSVYWYQQSLDQGLQFLIQYYNGEERAKGNILERFSAQQFPDLHSELNLSSLELGDSALYFCASSVGRAHQPQHFGDGTRLSIL.

J is TRBJ2-1 and V is TRBV14, with 8 bases fitting TRBD2. Trimming cost V 3 bases and J 7 bases; bases outside gene matches: 17. CDR3 length equals 18 residues. Germline V CDR1 and CDR2: SGHDN, FVKESK. CDR3 in DNA: TGTGCCAGCAGCCATAGAACGTTATTCGGGGGGGGCGAAAATGAGCAGTTCTTC. As protein: CASSHRTLFGGGENEQFF.

Only a few counts were recorded for this clone. This CDR3 reads CASKQGGDHEQYF. The CDR3 DNA reads TGTGCCTCCAAACAGGGTGGGGACCACGAGCAGTACTTC. V gene TRBV6-1 combines with J gene TRBJ2-7; weak D call: TRBD1 (6 bases). Trimming removed 11 bases from V and 5 bases from J, with 19 bases in between. The CDR3 extends over 13 amino acids. Germline CDR1 reads MNHNS; CDR2 reads SASEGT.

The rearrangement uses TRBV19 and TRBJ2-6; D is undetermined. CDR3 length: 17 residues. V dropped 3 bases and J dropped 0 bases, with 12 bases sitting between them. CDR1 is LNHDA, CDR2 SQIVND, per germline (reference sequence). This CDR3 reads CASSIVARTSGANVLTF. As DNA, the CDR3 is TGTGCCAGTAGTATCGTGGCCAGAACCTCTGGGGCCAACGTCCTGACTTTC.

This clone was detected once. Distinct nucleotide sequences in the sample also encode this CDR3. The rearrangement joins TRBV7-2 to TRBJ1-1, with D perhaps TRBD1 (6 bases). The CDR3 is 14 residues long. Trimming took 3 bases from V and 0 from J, leaving 8 bases between them. Germline-derived CDR1 and CDR2 are SGHTA and FQGNSA. CDR3 in DNA: TGTGCCAGCAGCTTGGGACAACTGAACACTGAAGCTTTCTTT. Its translation: CASSLGQLNTEAFF.

The J gene is TRBJ1-2, the V gene TRBV19, with TRBD1 identical over 7 bases. Germline V lookup: CDR1 LNHDA, CDR2 SQIVND (reference sequence). The CDR3 is 15 amino acids. The V and J ends lost 3 bases and 4 bases, in that order; junction bases with no gene match: 8. The CDR3 here is CASSMEGASSYGYTF. Written as DNA, the CDR3 is TGTGCCAGTAGTATGGAGGGGGCTTCCTCCTATGGCTACACCTTC.

V gene TRBV5-1 combines with J gene TRBJ1-1, with 8 bases that match TRBD1. Germline CDR1 is SGHRS and CDR2 is YFSETQ. The CDR3 spans 15 residues. J was trimmed by 10 bases and V by 4 bases; bases with no gene match: 15. The CDR3, as DNA: TGCGCCAGCAGCCCAGATCAGGGGGCGCGGGCCGGAGCTTTCTTT. Its protein is CASSPDQGARAGAFF. Full variable domain (remainder filled in from reference TRBV5-1 and TRBJ1-1): KAGVTQTPRYLIKTRGQQVTLSCSPISGHRSVSWYQQTPGQGLQFLFEYFSETQRNKGNFPGRFSGRQFSNSRSEMNVSTLELGDSALYLCASSPDQGARAGAFFGQGTRLTVV.

The V gene is TRBV5-1, the J gene TRBJ2-7; TRBD1 matches 7 bases. This CDR3 spans 14 amino acids. After removal of 2 bases from V and 5 bases from J, the junction contained 7 bases not matched to a gene. Germline V CDR1 and CDR2: SGHRS, YFSETQ. The CDR3 reads CASSLRQGTDEQYF. The DNA for the CDR3 is TGCGCCAGCAGCTTACGACAGGGTACGGACGAGCAGTACTTC.

This sequence joins TRBV29-1 and TRBJ2-1; 9 bases are a match to TRBD2. The CDR3 extends over 15 amino acids. V shed 1 base, J shed 3 bases, and the junction held 4 bases outside the gene matches. The germline V gene encodes CDR1 SQVTM and CDR2 ANQGSEA. The CDR3: CSVEGLAGRYNEQFF. The CDR3 DNA sequence: TGCAGCGTTGAAGGGCTAGCGGGGCGCTACAATGAGCAGTTCTTC.

In the case of this clone: Other DNA variants within this sample encode the same CDR3. The chain carries TRBV5-1 and TRBJ1-1; TRBD1 aligns across 8 bases. The CDR3 is 16 residues long. The V gene's germline CDR1 is SGHRS and CDR2 YFSETQ. V dropped 3 bases and J dropped 0; count of bases not matched to a gene: 7. Here the CDR3 reads CASSSGTGLMNTEAFF. CDR3 nucleotides: TGCGCCAGCAGCTCCGGGACAGGTCTCATGAACACTGAAGCTTTCTTT. Complete variable domain (other parts from reference TRBV5-1 and TRBJ1-1): KAGVTQTPRYLIKTRGQQVTLSCSPISGHRSVSWYQQTPGQGLQFLFEYFSETQRNKGNFPGRFSGRQFSNSRSEMNVSTLELGDSALYLCASSSGTGLMNTEAFFGQGTRLTVV.

The chain recombines TRBV28 with TRBJ2-7, with TRBD1 identical over 7 bases. This CDR3 spans 12 amino acids. Germline V gene data show CDR1 as MDHEN and CDR2 as SYDVKM. The ends lost 6 bases at V and 4 bases at J; junction bases unmatched: 3. This chain's CDR3 is CASSSDRYEQYF. For the CDR3, the DNA is TGTGCCAGCAGCTCGGACAGGTACGAGCAGTACTTC.

This clone was seen only a few times. The genes are TRBV11-2 and TRBJ1-1; D call uncertain. Trimming left V 1 base short and J 7 bases short, with 10 bases between. This CDR3 is built from 13 residues. Per germline, CDR1 SGHAT and CDR2 FQNNGV. The CDR3 loop reads CASSLGSDCEAFF. CDR3 sequence (DNA): TGTGCCAGCAGCTTAGGGTCAGACTGTGAAGCTTTCTTT.

This sequence joins TRBV11-2 and TRBJ2-3; the D gene is possibly TRBD1 (7 bases). Germline V gene lookup returns CDR1 SGHAT and CDR2 FQNNGV. The ends were cut back, 1 base at V and 8 bases at J, with 13 bases in the middle. The length of the CDR3 is 14 residues. CDR3 in DNA: TGTGCCAGCAGCTTAGCCCTCCAGGGGGGTACGCAGTATTTT. Translated, it gives CASSLALQGGTQYF.

This clone was seen only once. The chain is built from TRBV4-2 and TRBJ2-5, with 12 nucleotides matching TRBD2. This CDR3 contains 17 residues. Germline V gives CDR1 LGHNA, CDR2 YNFKEQ. J gave up 4 bases and V 0 bases, and 6 bases lay outside the gene matches. The CDR3 protein is CASSQDPSGGAGETQYF. The DNA for the CDR3 is TGTGCCAGCAGCCAAGACCCTAGCGGGGGGGCTGGAGAGACCCAGTACTTC.

The chain combines TRBV18 with TRBJ1-1; D is ambiguous. CDR3 length: 13 residues. The germline gives CDR1 KGHSH, CDR2 LQKENI. The V gene lost 0 bases and the J gene lost 5 bases, with 7 bases spanning the gap. CDR3 coding DNA: TGTGCCAGCTCACCACCCCGAACTACTGAAGCTTTCTTT. This codes for CASSPPRTTEAFF.

This chain joins TRBV19 and TRBJ1-2, with TRBD1 identical over 7 bases. Germline loops: CDR1 LNHDA, CDR2 SQIVND (reference sequence). The CDR3 runs to 13 residues. Trimming at V came to 4 bases and at J to 6 bases, leaving 5 bases not matched to a gene. The CDR3 sequence: CASSRDRDDGYTF. As DNA, the CDR3 is TGTGCCAGTAGTAGGGACAGAGATGATGGCTACACCTTC.

The chain employs TRBV5-6 and TRBJ2-1; the match to TRBD1 covers 7 bases. The CDR3 contains 15 residues. V shed 7 bases, J shed 3 bases, and the junction held 10 bases outside the gene matches. Germline loops: CDR1 SGHDT, CDR2 YYEEEE. CDR3 bases: TGTGCCAGCGAAAGACAGGGCACAATCTACAATGAGCAGTTCTTC. Translation: CASERQGTIYNEQFF.

The chain couples TRBV19 to TRBJ1-5; D is uncertain. The CDR3 sequence is 13 residues long. Germline V CDR1 and CDR2: LNHDA, SQIVND (reference sequence). With 5 bases removed from V and 6 bases from J, the gap between germline ends came to 11 bases. The CDR3 coding sequence is TGTGCCAGTAGTCCGAGAACTTTTCAGCCCCAGCATTTT. This encodes CASSPRTFQPQHF.